These T cell receptor beta chains were read from a single sample in a study of regulatory T cells in long-lasting Graves disease. From the multiplex PCR reads, TCRdb called clonotypes with MiXCR, one entry per CDR3 protein. This sample has 680,000 or so distinct CDR3 sequences, with about 15% found just once. In addition, the sample was reused for a study of T cells in Graves' hyperthyroidism and ophthalmopathy.

The sequenced sample was peripheral blood mononuclear cells (PBMCs), obtained at new diagnosis, from a patient treated with antithyroid drugs. Receptors were obtained from a woman aged 30 to 39 with Graves disease. Each CDR3 is given with its conserved first and last residue. A D gene is named only where the DNA matches it firmly. Clone size is stated in some rows and not others, as once, few, many or a class when expanded.

TGTGCCAGCAGCTTTGTGGTAGGAGGAGAGACCCAGTACTTC | CASSFVVGGETQYF | TRBV7-2 | NA | TRBJ2-5 | once
TGCGCCAGCAGCTTTGACTCCCATGAAGCTTTCTTT | CASSFDSHEAFF | TRBV5-1 | NA | TRBJ1-1 | many
TGTGCCAGCAGTGAAACGAGGAATCAGCCCCAGCATTTT | CASSETRNQPQHF | TRBV2 | NA | TRBJ1-5 | many
TGTGCCAGCTCACCCCCCCGAGCCTACGAGCAGTACTTC | CASSPPRAYEQYF | TRBV18 | NA | TRBJ2-7 | NA
TGTGCCATCAAGGGAAATAGGGATTCACCCCTCCACTTT | CAIKGNRDSPLHF | TRBV10-3 | NA | TRBJ1-6 | few
TGTGCCAGCGGACCGATTAGTAACACAGATACGCAGTATTTT | CASGPISNTDTQYF | TRBV27 | NA | TRBJ2-3 | many
TGCAGTGCTAGAGAAGTGGGAGGGTACTACAATGAGCAGTTCTTC | CSAREVGGYYNEQFF | TRBV20-1 | TRBD2 | TRBJ2-1 | many
TGTGCCAGCAGTTCCACCCGGGACAAGGGGGAGTATGGCTACACCTTC | CASSSTRDKGEYGYTF | TRBV11-1 | NA | TRBJ1-2 | NA
TGTGCCTGGAGTGTGTCTGGGGAGCTGGAAGAAAAACTGTTTTTT | CAWSVSGELEEKLFF | TRBV30 | NA | TRBJ1-4 | NA
TGTGCCAGCAGCCCGGGGTCTTGGGGCGCCGTCGGCTACACCTTC | CASSPGSWGAVGYTF | TRBV7-2 | NA | TRBJ1-2 | many
TGTGCCAGCAGCTTAGATCGGCAGAGTAGCACAGATACGCAGTATTTT | CASSLDRQSSTDTQYF | TRBV11-2 | NA | TRBJ2-3 | few
TGTGCCAGCAGTATAGCGGGAGTAGTCACCGAGCAGTACTTC | CASSIAGVVTEQYF | TRBV6-2/TRBV6-3 | TRBD2 | TRBJ2-7 | many
TGTGCCAGCAGCCAAGATTGGGCGGGAGAAACCTACAATGAGCAGTTCTTC | CASSQDWAGETYNEQFF | TRBV14 | TRBD2 | TRBJ2-1 | few
TGTGCCAGCAGTTACTCGGGGAAAGGGCAAGAGACCCAGTACTTC | CASSYSGKGQETQYF | TRBV6-5 | NA | TRBJ2-5 | many
TGTGCCAGCTCACCGGAGTCCCCCAGGGGCATGAACACTGAAGCTTTCTTT | CASSPESPRGMNTEAFF | TRBV18 | NA | TRBJ1-1 | NA
TGTGCCACCAGTGGGACAGGGTTGAACACTGAAGCTTTCTTT | CATSGTGLNTEAFF | TRBV24-1 | TRBD1 | TRBJ1-1 | many
TGCAGTGCTAGACCCGGGAGTCGGCCCGGGGAGCTGTTTTTT | CSARPGSRPGELFF | TRBV20-1 | NA | TRBJ2-2 | few